This TCR beta chain was sequenced during a study of cytomegalovirus exposure and HLA in healthy donors. The CDR3 extends over 11 amino acids. Germline CDR1 is MNHNY and CDR2 is SVGAGI (reference sequence). Between the trimmed V and J ends, which lost 2 bases and 6 bases, there was a span of 2 bases. This PCR relied on a set of 60 Vbeta primers and 13 Jbeta primers. Repertoires were generated with immunoSEQ multiplex PCR, while TCRdb's copy carries only in-frame clones and drops some. The data contain roughly 77,000 clones, about 9.5% of them singletons. The sequence was obtained from a man aged 55-75 years in good health and CMV-seropositive. The sequencing sample was made of PBMCs. The J gene is TRBJ2-1, the V gene TRBV6-6; D gene unclear. The CDR3: CASSYRNEQFF. CDR3 in DNA: TGTGCCAGCAGTTACCGCAATGAGCAGTTCTTC.